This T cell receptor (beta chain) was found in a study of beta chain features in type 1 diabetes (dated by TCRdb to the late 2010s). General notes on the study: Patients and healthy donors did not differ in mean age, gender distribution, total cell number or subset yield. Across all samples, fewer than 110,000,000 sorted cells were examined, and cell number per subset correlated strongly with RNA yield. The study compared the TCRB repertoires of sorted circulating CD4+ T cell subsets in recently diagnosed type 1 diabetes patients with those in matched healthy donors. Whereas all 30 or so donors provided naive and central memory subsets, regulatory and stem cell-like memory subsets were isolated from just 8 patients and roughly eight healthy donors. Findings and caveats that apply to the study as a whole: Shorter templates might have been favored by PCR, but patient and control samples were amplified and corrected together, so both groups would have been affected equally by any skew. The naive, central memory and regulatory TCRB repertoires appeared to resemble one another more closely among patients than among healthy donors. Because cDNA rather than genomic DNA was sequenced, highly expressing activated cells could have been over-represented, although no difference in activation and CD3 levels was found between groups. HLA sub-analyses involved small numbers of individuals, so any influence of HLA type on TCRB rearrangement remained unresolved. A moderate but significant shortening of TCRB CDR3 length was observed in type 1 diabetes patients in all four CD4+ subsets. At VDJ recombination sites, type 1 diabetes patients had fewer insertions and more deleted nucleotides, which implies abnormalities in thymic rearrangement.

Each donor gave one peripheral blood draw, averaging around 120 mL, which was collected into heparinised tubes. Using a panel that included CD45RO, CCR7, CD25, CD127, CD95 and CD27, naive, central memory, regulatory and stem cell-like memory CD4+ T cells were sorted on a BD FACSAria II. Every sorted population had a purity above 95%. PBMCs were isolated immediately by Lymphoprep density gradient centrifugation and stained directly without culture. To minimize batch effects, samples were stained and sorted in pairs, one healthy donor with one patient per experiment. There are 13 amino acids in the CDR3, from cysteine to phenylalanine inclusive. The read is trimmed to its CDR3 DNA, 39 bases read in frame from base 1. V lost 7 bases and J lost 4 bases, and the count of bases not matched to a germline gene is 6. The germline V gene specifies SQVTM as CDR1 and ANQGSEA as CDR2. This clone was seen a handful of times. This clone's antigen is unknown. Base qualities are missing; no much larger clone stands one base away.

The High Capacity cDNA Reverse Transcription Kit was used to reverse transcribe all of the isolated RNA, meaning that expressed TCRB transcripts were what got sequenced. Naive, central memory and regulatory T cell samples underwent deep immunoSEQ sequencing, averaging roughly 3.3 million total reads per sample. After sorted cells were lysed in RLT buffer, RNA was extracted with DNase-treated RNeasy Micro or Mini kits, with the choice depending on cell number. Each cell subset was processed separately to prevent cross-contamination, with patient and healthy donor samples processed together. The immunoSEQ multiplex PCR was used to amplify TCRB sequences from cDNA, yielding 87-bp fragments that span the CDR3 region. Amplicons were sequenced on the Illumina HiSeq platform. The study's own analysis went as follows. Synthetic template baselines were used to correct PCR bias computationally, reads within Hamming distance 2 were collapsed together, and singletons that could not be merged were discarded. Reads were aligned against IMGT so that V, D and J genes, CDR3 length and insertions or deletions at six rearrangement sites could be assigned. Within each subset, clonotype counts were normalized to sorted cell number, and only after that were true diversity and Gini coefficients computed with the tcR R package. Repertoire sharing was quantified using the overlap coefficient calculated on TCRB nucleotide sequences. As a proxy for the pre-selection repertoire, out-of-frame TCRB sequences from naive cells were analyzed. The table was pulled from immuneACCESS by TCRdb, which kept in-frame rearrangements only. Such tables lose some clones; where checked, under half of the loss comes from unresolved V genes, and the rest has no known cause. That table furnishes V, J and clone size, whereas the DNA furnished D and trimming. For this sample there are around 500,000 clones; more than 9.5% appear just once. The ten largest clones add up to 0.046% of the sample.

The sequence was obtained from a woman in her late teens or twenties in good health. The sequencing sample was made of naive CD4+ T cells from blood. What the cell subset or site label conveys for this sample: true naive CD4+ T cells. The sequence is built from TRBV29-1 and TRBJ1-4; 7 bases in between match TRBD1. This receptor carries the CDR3 CSAVRGLNEKLFF. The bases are TGCAGCGCCGTGAGGGGGCTTAATGAAAAACTGTTTTTT.